Shown below are 16 T cell receptor beta chains from a single sample sequenced in a study of blood T cell repertoires in COVID-19. The data were produced by immunoSEQ multiplex PCR, yet TCRdb's version contains in-frame clones alone and is incomplete. Of about 270,000 clones in the sample, roughly 86% were seen once. Material: PBMCs or T cells enriched from blood (not recorded which). The receptors shown here come from a woman under 30 who had recovered from COVID-19.

The chain carries TRBV25-1 and TRBJ2-6; TRBD2 agrees at 10 bases. The CDR3 has 18 residues. The trim removed 5 bases at V and 4 bases at J, leaving 11 bases unmatched. In germline, CDR1 is MGHDK, CDR2 SYGVNS. The CDR3 sequence: CASSSGGAPPQGANVLTF. The CDR3 DNA reads as TGTGCCAGCAGTAGCGGGGGGGCCCCGCCGCAAGGGGCCAACGTCCTGACTTTC.

The rearrangement joins TRBV15 to TRBJ1-1; the D gene is possibly TRBD1 (6 bases). CDR1 LNHNV and CDR2 YYDKDF come from the germline V gene (reference sequence). V gave up 2 bases and J gave up 1 base, with 8 bases separating them. The CDR3 extends over 14 amino acids. This CDR3 is CATSRKGENTEAFF. The CDR3 DNA follows: TGTGCCACCAGCAGAAAGGGGGAGAACACTGAAGCTTTCTTT. Variable domain in full (rest from reference TRBV15 and TRBJ1-1): DAMVIQNPRYQVTQFGKPVTLSCSQTLNHNVMYWYQQKSSQAPKLLFHYYDKDFNNEADTPDNFQSRRPNTSFCFLDIRSPGLGDTAMYLCATSRKGENTEAFFGQGTRLTVV.

The chain combines TRBV5-6 with TRBJ1-3; 8 bases align to TRBD1. V lost 2 bases, J lost 0 bases, and 7 bases stayed unmatched. This CDR3 comprises 17 residues. Germline V gene data show CDR1 as SGHDT and CDR2 as YYEEEE. CDR3 amino acids: CASSFSRTGRSGNTIYF. The CDR3 region has the DNA TGTGCCAGCAGCTTTTCCAGGACAGGGCGCTCTGGAAACACCATATATTTT.

This sequence joins TRBV6-4 and TRBJ1-2, with 9 bases lining up with TRBD1. CDR1 and CDR2 (germline): MRHNA, SNTAGT. The CDR3 is made up of 13 amino acids. Unmatched junction bases numbered 4, after V lost 6 bases and J lost 5 bases. CDR3 nucleotides: TGTGCCAGCAGGGCCGGGACAGGGTATGGCTACACCTTC. Encoded protein: CASRAGTGYGYTF.

This rearrangement joins TRBV25-1 to TRBJ1-1; the match to TRBD1 covers 9 bases. The germline CDR1 and CDR2 sequences are MGHDK and SYGVNS. This CDR3 comprises 16 residues. The V and J ends lost 3 bases and 4 bases, in that order; junction bases with no gene match: 9. CDR3 sequence (DNA): TGTGCCAGCAGTGAGCAACAGGGGGCCAGGGGCACTGAAGCTTTCTTT. This encodes CASSEQQGARGTEAFF.

The chain joins TRBV15 to TRBJ2-2; D might be TRBD1 (5 bases). Looked up from germline, CDR1 is LNHNV and CDR2 is YYDKDF (reference sequence). CDR3 length equals 16 residues. Trimming took off 3 bases at V and 4 bases at J, with 15 bases between the two ends. The CDR3 spells CATSREQASVTGELFF. DNA for the CDR3: TGTGCCACCAGCAGGGAACAGGCATCGGTCACCGGGGAGCTGTTTTTT.

The chain is built from TRBV24-1 and TRBJ2-7, with 10 bases identical to TRBD1. Unmatched junction bases numbered 6, after V lost 3 bases and J lost 2 bases. This CDR3 is built from 16 residues. Germline V gives CDR1 KGHDR, CDR2 SFDVKD. The CDR3 here is CATSDGDRGRAYEQYF. The CDR3 DNA is TGTGCCACCAGTGATGGGGACAGGGGTCGAGCCTACGAGCAGTACTTC.

The chain carries TRBV19 and TRBJ2-5; 8 nucleotides align to TRBD1. V gave up 4 bases and J gave up 3 bases; unmatched junction bases: 10. Germline CDR1 is LNHDA and CDR2 is SQIVND (reference sequence). The CDR3 is 16 amino acids. CDR3 residues: CASSKTIGQGEETQYF. DNA for the CDR3: TGTGCCAGTAGTAAAACTATAGGACAGGGAGAAGAGACCCAGTACTTC.

This sequence joins TRBV7-9 and TRBJ1-2; D not resolved. The V end lost 8 bases, the J end lost 2 bases, and 12 bases lay between the germline ends. Germline-derived CDR1 and CDR2 are SEHNR and FQNEAQ (reference sequence). This CDR3 is built from 13 residues. The CDR3 DNA is TGTGCCAGCTGGGTTAGAGGAAACTATGGCTACACCTTC. Translating it yields CASWVRGNYGYTF.

The chain has TRBV19 and TRBJ2-1; TRBD2 matches at 7 bases. Germline CDR1 is LNHDA and CDR2 is SQIVND (reference sequence). V shed 5 bases and J 3 bases; nucleotides not matched to a gene: 7. There are 15 residues in the CDR3. The CDR3, as DNA: TGTGCCAGTAGTGACCCTAGCGGAGGCTACAATGAGCAGTTCTTC. Its protein is CASSDPSGGYNEQFF.

This rearrangement joins TRBV5-4 to TRBJ1-1, with TRBD1 matching over 11 bases. Germline V gene sequence: CDR1 SGHNT, CDR2 YYREEE (reference sequence). With V trimmed by 3 bases and J by 5 bases, 3 bases remained unmatched. The CDR3 consists of 14 residues. The CDR3 nucleotides are TGTGCCAGCAGCTCCAGGGACAGGGGGACTGAAGCTTTCTTT. Amino acid sequence: CASSSRDRGTEAFF. The entire variable domain, with the rest obtained from reference TRBV5-4 and TRBJ1-1, is as follows: ETGVTQSPTHLIKTRGQQVTLRCSSQSGHNTVSWYQQALGQGPQFIFQYYREEENGRGNFPPRFSGLQFPNYSSELNVNALELDDSALYLCASSSRDRGTEAFFGQGTRLTVV.

CDR3 bases: TGTGCCAGCTCACCAGGTTCCGGACTCTTGTCCGAGCAGTACTTC. It yields the protein CASSPGSGLLSEQYF. The chain recombines TRBV18 with TRBJ2-7, with D tentatively TRBD2 (5 bases). The V gene lost 2 bases and the J gene lost 6 bases, with 17 bases spanning the gap. Germline-derived CDR1 and CDR2 are KGHSH and LQKENI. This CDR3 spans 15 amino acids.

This clone was seen just once. The V gene is TRBV7-2, the J gene TRBJ2-1; D may be TRBD2 (6 bases). V was clipped by 7 bases and J by 6 bases, with 13 bases between them. The V gene's germline CDR1 is SGHTA and CDR2 FQGNSA. This CDR3 region has 13 residues. The CDR3 region has the DNA TGTGCCAGCACCAAGTCGGGAGCCAATGAGCAGTTCTTC. Residues: CASTKSGANEQFF. Supplemented by reference TRBV7-2 and TRBJ2-1, the full variable domain reads GAGVSQSPSNKVTEKGKDVELRCDPISGHTALYWYRQSLGQGLEFLIYFQGNSAPDKSGLPSDRFSAERTGGSVSTLTIQRTQQEDSAVYLCASTKSGANEQFFGPGTRLTVL.

CDR3 nucleotide sequence: TGTGCCAGCAGCTCCAGATACAATGAGCAGTTCTTC. This encodes CASSSRYNEQFF. This chain connects TRBV7-6 to TRBJ2-1, with D unresolved. Looked up from germline, CDR1 is SGHVS and CDR2 is FNYEAQ. V lost 4 bases and J lost 4, with 5 bases in between. The CDR3 consists of 12 residues. Full variable domain (rest looked up from reference TRBV7-6 and TRBJ2-1): GAGVSQSPRYKVTKRGQDVALRCDPISGHVSLYWYRQALGQGPEFLTYFNYEAQQDKSGLPNDRFSAERPEGSISTLTIQRTEQRDSAMYRCASSSRYNEQFFGPGTRLTVL.

The chain employs TRBV7-3 and TRBJ2-5, with 15 bases identical to TRBD2. Germline values: CDR1 SGHTA, CDR2 FQGTGA. After removal of 5 bases from V and 5 bases from J, the junction contained 9 bases not matched to a gene. CDR3 size: 17 residues. The CDR3 protein is CASSPLGLAGGPETQYF. CDR3 in DNA: TGTGCCAGCAGCCCTCTTGGACTAGCGGGAGGGCCGGAGACCCAGTACTTC.

The CDR3 sequence: CSVLVLNSYEQYF. The CDR3 DNA reads TGCAGCGTGCTGGTCCTAAACTCCTACGAGCAGTACTTC. V is TRBV29-1 and J is TRBJ2-7; D uncertain. The germline CDR1 and CDR2 sequences are SQVTM and ANQGSEA. V lost 6 bases to trimming and J lost 0 bases, with 12 bases between them. CDR3 size: 13 residues.